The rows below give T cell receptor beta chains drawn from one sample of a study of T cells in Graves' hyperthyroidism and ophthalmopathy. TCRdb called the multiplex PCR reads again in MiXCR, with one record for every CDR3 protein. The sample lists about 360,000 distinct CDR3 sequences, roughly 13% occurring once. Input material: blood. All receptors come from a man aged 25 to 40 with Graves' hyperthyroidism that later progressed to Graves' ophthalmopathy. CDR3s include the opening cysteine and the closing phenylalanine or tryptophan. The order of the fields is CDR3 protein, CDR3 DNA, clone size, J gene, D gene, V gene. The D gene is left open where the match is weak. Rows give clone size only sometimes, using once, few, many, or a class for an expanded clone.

CDR3: CASSGRGPGELFF; DNA: TGTGCCAGCAGTGGCAGGGGGCCCGGGGAGCTGTTTTTT; size: many; J: TRBJ2-2; D: TRBD1; V: TRBV2
CDR3: CASSQELGNTEAFF; DNA: TGCGCCAGCAGCCAAGAATTGGGGAACACTGAAGCTTTCTTT; size: -; J: TRBJ1-1; D: -; V: TRBV4-1
CDR3: CASSLDAGGLWNTQYF; DNA: TGCGCCAGCAGCTTGGATGCGGGGGGGCTGTGGAATACGCAGTATTTT; size: -; J: TRBJ2-3; D: TRBD2; V: TRBV5-1
CDR3: CASSLLGKPYEQYF; DNA: TGTGCCAGCAGTTTATTGGGGAAACCCTACGAGCAGTACTTC; size: many; J: TRBJ2-7; D: -; V: TRBV27
CDR3: CASISPEGYEQFF; DNA: TGTGCCAGCATCTCACCGGAGGGGTATGAGCAGTTCTTC; size: many; J: TRBJ2-1; D: -; V: TRBV12-3/TRBV12-4
CDR3: CATAAGGRYNEQFF; DNA: TGTGCCACTGCGGCGGGAGGGCGGTACAATGAGCAGTTCTTC; size: many; J: TRBJ2-1; D: TRBD2; V: TRBV28
CDR3: CASSLTPRDPSADTQYF; DNA: TGTGCCAGCAGCTTAACACCTCGGGACCCCAGCGCAGATACGCAGTATTTT; size: few; J: TRBJ2-3; D: -; V: TRBV7-3
CDR3: CATSRDLGVKAFF; DNA: TGTGCCACCAGCAGAGATCTGGGGGTGAAAGCTTTCTTT; size: -; J: TRBJ1-1; D: -; V: TRBV15
CDR3: CAISGPQETQYF; DNA: TGTGCCATCAGTGGTCCGCAAGAGACCCAGTACTTC; size: few; J: TRBJ2-5; D: -; V: TRBV10-3
CDR3: CATSASGVETQYF; DNA: TGTGCCACCAGCGCCTCCGGGGTTGAGACCCAGTACTTC; size: -; J: TRBJ2-5; D: -; V: TRBV15